In this sample, the clone carrying this T cell receptor beta chain turned up many times. As yet, its antigen is unknown. The CDR3 spans 16 residues. V lost 7 bases and J lost 1; bases outside the gene matches: 6. Per germline, CDR1 MNHNS and CDR2 SASEGT. This sample was included in a study of T cells in Graves' hyperthyroidism and ophthalmopathy. Study observations and caveats: Separating ophthalmopathy from stable hyperthyroidism was achieved by a 13 V-J model. In blood, most of the thyroid clonotypes expanded above 0.001 were also present.

RNA transcripts gave rise to amplified TCR beta CDR3 regions. First-round RT-PCR of the TCR CDR3 relied on the HTBI primer set. TCRdb analysed the multiplex PCR reads with MiXCR anew, one entry per CDR3 protein. Of around 340,000 distinct CDR3 sequences listed, 18% are singletons. Active moderate-to-severe ophthalmopathy, Clinical Activity Score at least 3, NOSPECS at least 4, under 3 months' duration. Using more than 7.5 ml of fresh peripheral blood, PBMCs were prepared. V gene TRBV6-1 combines with J gene TRBJ2-6; 8 positions match TRBD1. Source material: blood. The clonotype originates from a woman aged 40 to 50 with Graves' ophthalmopathy. CDR3 sequence reads: CASIWTGLSGANVLTF. The CDR3 DNA is TGTGCCAGCATCTGGACAGGGCTTTCTGGGGCCAACGTCCTGACTTTC.